Listed here are 17 T cell receptor beta chains from one sample, sequenced in a study of OX40 agonist ivuxolimab in advanced cancers. The method was immunoSEQ multiplex PCR; TCRdb's version includes in-frame clones alone and lacks a portion of them. This table holds roughly 30,000 clones, less than 90% found once. Source: CD4+ or CD8+ T cells sorted from blood, taken in a trial of the OX40 agonist ivuxolimab. The source is an adult with an advanced solid tumor such as melanoma, head and neck, liver or kidney cancer.

The rearrangement joins TRBV6-4 to TRBJ2-3, with 7 bases that match TRBD2. The CDR3 sequence is 15 residues long. V lost 5 bases to trimming and J lost 2 bases; unmatched junction nucleotides: 7. Looked up from germline, CDR1 is MRHNA and CDR2 is SNTAGT. For the CDR3, the DNA is TGTGCCAGCAGTCGAACTAGCGCGAACACAGATACGCAGTATTTT. Its translation is CASSRTSANTDTQYF.

The genes are TRBV7-9 and TRBJ2-5; 7 nucleotides line up with TRBD1. The CDR3 runs 15 residues. Trimming removed 6 bases from V and 2 bases from J; junction bases left unmatched: 9. Germline CDR1 reads SEHNR; CDR2 reads FQNEAQ (reference sequence). CDR3 DNA sequence: TGTGCCAGCAGTACCACTGGGACAGAGCAAGAGACCCAGTACTTC. Protein: CASSTTGTEQETQYF. The variable domain in full, with the rest retrieved from reference TRBV7-9 and TRBJ2-5, is DTGVSQNPRHKITKRGQNVTFRCDPISEHNRLYWYRQTLGQGPEFLTYFQNEAQLEKSRLLSDRFSAERPKGSFSTLEIQRTEQGDSAMYLCASSTTGTEQETQYFGPGTRLLVL.

This chain uses TRBV19 with TRBJ2-1; TRBD1 matches at 7 bases. The V segment lost 4 bases and the J segment 6 bases; nucleotides outside the gene matches: 3. Germline V lookup: CDR1 LNHDA, CDR2 SQIVND (reference sequence). This CDR3 contains 13 residues. The CDR3 DNA follows: TGTGCCAGTAGTACGGGACAGTTCAATGAGCAGTTCTTC. Translating it yields CASSTGQFNEQFF.

This clone is a singleton in its sample. The chain employs TRBV7-6 and TRBJ2-2; D remains unclear. Germline loops: CDR1 SGHVS, CDR2 FNYEAQ. This CDR3 is 14 amino acids long. V lost 6 bases and J 7 bases, leaving 15 bases between the germline ends. The CDR3 sequence is CASSSGFKGGELFF. As DNA, the CDR3 is TGTGCCAGCAGTTCCGGTTTTAAGGGCGGGGAGCTGTTTTTT.

The chain joins TRBV7-9 to TRBJ1-2, with 8 positions matching TRBD1. The junction had 13 bases not matched to a gene; V was cut back by 3 bases and J by 7 bases. Germline values: CDR1 SEHNR, CDR2 FQNEAQ (reference sequence). CDR3 length equals 16 residues. The CDR3 spells CASSFRTGTEVGGYTF. The CDR3 DNA is TGTGCCAGCAGCTTTCGGACAGGGACGGAGGTGGGTGGCTACACCTTC.

The chain employs TRBV5-1 and TRBJ2-3, with D possibly called TRBD1 or TRBD2 (5 bases each). Germline V gene sequence: CDR1 SGHRS, CDR2 YFSETQ. Trimming removed 0 bases from V and 3 bases from J, with 14 bases in between. The length of the CDR3 is 16 residues. CDR3 in DNA: TGCGCCAGCAGCTTGGCCAAGGGTTGGGGGACAGATACGCAGTATTTT. Its protein is CASSLAKGWGTDTQYF.

The V and J genes are TRBV6-1 and TRBJ2-3; D gene uncertain. Germline lookup yields CDR1 MNHNS and CDR2 SASEGT. The CDR3 is 13 amino acids. Trimming removed 6 bases at V and 2 bases at J, with 9 bases between. The DNA for the CDR3 is TGTGCCAGCAGGCTTGAAAACACAGATACGCAGTATTTT. Translating it yields CASRLENTDTQYF.

The chain employs TRBV30 and TRBJ1-4; no firm D call. Trimming pared 0 bases from V and 8 bases from J, leaving 7 bases between. The CDR3 has 12 amino acids. Looked up from germline, CDR1 is GTSNPN and CDR2 is SVGIG (reference sequence). The CDR3 reads CAWSVFGEKLFF. The CDR3 DNA reads TGTGCCTGGAGTGTATTTGGAGAAAAACTGTTTTTT.

The chain recombines TRBV27 with TRBJ1-1, with D possibly TRBD1 on 5 matching bases. CDR1 and CDR2 (germline): MNHEY, SMNVEV (reference sequence). The CDR3 runs to 17 residues. The V and J ends lost 4 bases and 0 bases respectively, with 18 bases between them. The CDR3 spells CASSSRVVGGLNTEAFF. The CDR3 region has the DNA TGTGCCAGCAGTTCGCGTGTAGTGGGGGGATTGAACACTGAAGCTTTCTTT.

The sample holds a few counts of this clone. The chain recombines TRBV7-9 with TRBJ2-7; tentative D call: TRBD2 (5 bases). This CDR3 comprises 14 residues. CDR1 and CDR2 (germline): SEHNR, FQNEAQ (reference sequence). Trimming cost V 7 bases and J 2 bases, with 15 bases left between them. The CDR3 is CASTYVPGTYEQYF. CDR3 DNA sequence: TGTGCCAGCACCTACGTCCCCGGGACCTACGAGCAGTACTTC.

The V and J genes are TRBV5-5 and TRBJ2-2; 7 bases map to TRBD2. Trimming cost V 2 bases and J 7 bases; bases outside gene matches: 5. Germline CDR1 and CDR2: SGHKS and YYEKEE (reference sequence). This CDR3 comprises 14 residues. The CDR3 DNA is TGTGCCAGCAGCTTTTTCGGGGAGGGCGGGGAGCTGTTTTTT. Translation gives CASSFFGEGGELFF.

The J gene is TRBJ2-7, the V gene TRBV9; TRBD1 matches at 10 bases. V lost 0 bases to trimming and J lost 2 bases; unmatched junction nucleotides: 2. The CDR3 is 15 residues long. Germline V gene lookup returns CDR1 SGDLS and CDR2 YYNGEE. CDR3 loop: CASSVEGTGAYEQYF. CDR3 DNA sequence: TGTGCCAGCAGCGTAGAAGGGACAGGGGCCTACGAGCAGTACTTC.

This clone was observed a single time. CDR3 DNA sequence: TGTGCCAGTAGTAACGGGTTTTGGGACACTGAAGCTTTCTTT. Amino acids: CASSNGFWDTEAFF. V usage is TRBV19 and J usage is TRBJ1-1; D gene uncertain. The CDR3 loop spans 14 amino acids. The ends were cut back, 4 bases at V and 3 bases at J, with 12 bases in the middle. From germline, CDR1 is LNHDA and CDR2 SQIVND (reference sequence).

This chain uses TRBV6-1 with TRBJ2-7; D is ambiguous. The CDR3 loop spans 15 amino acids. Germline loops: CDR1 MNHNS, CDR2 SASEGT. V shed 7 bases and J shed 5 bases, with 21 bases lying between them. CDR3 protein: CASNLALGPPHEQYF. The CDR3 DNA sequence: TGTGCCAGCAACCTCGCTCTGGGCCCCCCACACGAGCAGTACTTC.

The J gene is TRBJ1-4, the V gene TRBV13; D gene uncertain. This CDR3 comprises 13 residues. The V end was cut by 4 bases, the J end by 11 bases, with 14 bases between. In germline, CDR1 is PRHDT, CDR2 FYEKMQ (reference sequence). The CDR3 here is CASSSVNFPKLFF. The CDR3 DNA sequence: TGTGCCAGCAGCTCGGTGAATTTTCCCAAACTGTTTTTT.

The chain has TRBV9 and TRBJ1-2, with 8 bases aligning to TRBD1. The CDR3 totals 16 residues. J was trimmed by 6 bases and V by 2 bases; bases with no gene match: 12. Looked up from germline, CDR1 is SGDLS and CDR2 is YYNGEE. CDR3 amino acids: CASSVESLGTGDGYTF. The CDR3 nucleotides read TGTGCCAGCAGCGTTGAATCTCTAGGGACAGGCGATGGCTACACCTTC.

This clone occurred many times. This chain connects TRBV4-2 to TRBJ2-6; 7 nucleotides match TRBD1. Germline assignment: CDR1 LGHNA and CDR2 YNFKEQ. V lost 1 base, J lost 0 bases, and 0 bases stayed unmatched. The CDR3 runs 16 residues. The CDR3 region has the DNA TGTGCCAGCAGCCAAGGGACAGGCTCTGGGGCCAACGTCCTGACTTTC. Translating gives CASSQGTGSGANVLTF.